Presented here are 4 T cell receptor beta chains from one specimen sequenced in a study of cytotoxic CD8 clonotypes in ibrutinib-treated CLL. Profiling relied on immunoSEQ multiplex PCR, and the TCRdb table lists in-frame clones only, not all of them. The sample consists of 200,000 to 250,000 clones, over 65% of them appearing once. The input for sequencing was PBMCs, taken after 12 months of ibrutinib treatment. These receptors were collected from a human donor with chronic lymphocytic leukemia.

The chain is built from TRBV6-5 and TRBJ2-7; D might be TRBD2 (6 bases). The germline V and J ends were trimmed by 7 bases and 2 bases, with 12 bases remaining between them. Germline assignment: CDR1 MNHEY and CDR2 SVGAGI. This CDR3 comprises 13 residues. CDR3 region: CASTGTETYEQYF. CDR3 DNA sequence: TGTGCCAGCACCGGGACTGAGACCTACGAGCAGTACTTC.

The genes are TRBV18 and TRBJ2-1; D gene unclear. Per the germline V gene, CDR1 is KGHSH and CDR2 is LQKENI. The CDR3 runs to 15 residues. Trimming took off 1 base at V and 8 bases at J, with 15 bases between the two ends. Here the CDR3 reads CASSPRTPAGHEQFF. CDR3 nucleotides: TGTGCCAGCTCACCACGGACCCCCGCCGGTCATGAGCAGTTCTTC.

The rearrangement joins TRBV29-1 to TRBJ1-2; D is unresolved. Trimming stripped 1 base from V and 5 bases from J, with 5 bases between. Germline V gives CDR1 SQVTM, CDR2 ANQGSEA. CDR3 length: 11 residues. CDR3 sequence: CSVEGVYGYTF. In nucleotides, the CDR3 is TGCAGCGTTGAAGGGGTTTATGGCTACACCTTC.

The gene calls are TRBV27 and TRBJ2-6; maybe TRBD1 (7 bases). Germline assignment: CDR1 MNHEY and CDR2 SMNVEV (reference sequence). Trimming pared 8 bases from V and 2 bases from J, leaving 13 bases between. CDR3 length equals 15 residues. CDR3 coding DNA: TGTGCCAGCGCTCGGAGGGGGCCTGGGGCCAACGTCCTGACTTTC. Its translation is CASARRGPGANVLTF.